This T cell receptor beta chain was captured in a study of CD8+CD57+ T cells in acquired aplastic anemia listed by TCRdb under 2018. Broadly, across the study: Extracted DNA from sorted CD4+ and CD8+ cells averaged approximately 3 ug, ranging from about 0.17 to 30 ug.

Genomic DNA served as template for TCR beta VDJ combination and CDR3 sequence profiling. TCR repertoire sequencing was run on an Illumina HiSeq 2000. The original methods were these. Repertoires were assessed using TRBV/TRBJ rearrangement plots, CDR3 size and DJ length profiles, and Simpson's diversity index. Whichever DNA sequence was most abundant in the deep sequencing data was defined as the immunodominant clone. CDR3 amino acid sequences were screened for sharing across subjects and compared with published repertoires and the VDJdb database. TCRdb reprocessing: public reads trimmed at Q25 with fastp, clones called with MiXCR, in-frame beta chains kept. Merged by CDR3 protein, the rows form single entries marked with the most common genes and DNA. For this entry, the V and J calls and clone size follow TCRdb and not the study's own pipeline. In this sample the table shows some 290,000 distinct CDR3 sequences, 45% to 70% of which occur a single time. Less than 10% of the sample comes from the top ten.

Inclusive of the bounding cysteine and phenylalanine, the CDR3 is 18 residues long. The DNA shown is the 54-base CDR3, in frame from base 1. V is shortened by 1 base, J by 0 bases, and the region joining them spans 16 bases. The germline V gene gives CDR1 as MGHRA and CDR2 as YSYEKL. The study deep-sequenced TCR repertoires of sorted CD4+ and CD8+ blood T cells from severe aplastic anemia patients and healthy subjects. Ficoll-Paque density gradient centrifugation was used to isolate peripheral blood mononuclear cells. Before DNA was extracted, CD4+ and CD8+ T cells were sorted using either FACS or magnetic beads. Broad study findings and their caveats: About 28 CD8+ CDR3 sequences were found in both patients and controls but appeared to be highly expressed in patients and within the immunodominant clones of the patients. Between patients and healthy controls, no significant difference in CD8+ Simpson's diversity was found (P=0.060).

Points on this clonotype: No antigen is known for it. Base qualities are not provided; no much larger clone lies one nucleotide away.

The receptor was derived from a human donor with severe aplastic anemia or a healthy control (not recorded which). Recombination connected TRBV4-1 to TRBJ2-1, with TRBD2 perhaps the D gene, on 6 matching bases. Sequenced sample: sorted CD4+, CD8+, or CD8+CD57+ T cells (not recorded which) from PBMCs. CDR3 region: CASSQAPPRGSSYNEQFF. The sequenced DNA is TGCGCCAGCAGCCAAGCTCCTCCGCGGGGTAGCTCCTACAATGAGCAGTTCTTC.